This passage covers 24 T cell receptor beta chains from one sample sequenced in a study of cytomegalovirus exposure and HLA in healthy donors. PCR involved 60 Vbeta and 13 Jbeta primers. The protocol was immunoSEQ multiplex PCR, while the TCRdb copy is restricted to in-frame clones and leaves out a portion. The sample yields roughly 180,000 clones, approximately 80% seen once. Specimen: PBMCs. These receptors were obtained from a girl aged 5-17 years in good health and CMV-seropositive.

The V and J genes are TRBV7-9 and TRBJ2-7; 9 nucleotides agree with TRBD1. The CDR3 extends over 14 amino acids. Germline assignment: CDR1 SEHNR and CDR2 FQNEAQ (reference sequence). V lost 8 bases and J lost 3; bases outside the gene matches: 8. The CDR3 loop reads CASGGDRVIYEQYF. The CDR3 DNA sequence: TGTGCCAGCGGAGGGGACAGGGTGATCTACGAGCAGTACTTC.

The chain is built from TRBV19 and TRBJ2-7, with a weak D call TRBD1 (7 bases). Trimming stripped 10 bases from V and 3 bases from J, with 16 bases between. This CDR3 comprises 13 residues. CDR1 LNHDA and CDR2 SQIVND come from the germline V gene (reference sequence). The CDR3 protein is CATSGQGGYEQYF. The CDR3 nucleotides read TGTGCCACCTCGGGGCAGGGGGGCTACGAGCAGTACTTC.

The chain links TRBV30 to TRBJ2-5; 8 nucleotides align to TRBD2. Germline assignment: CDR1 GTSNPN and CDR2 SVGIG (reference sequence). The CDR3 consists of 14 residues. J gave up 5 bases and V 0 bases, and 5 bases lay outside the gene matches. The CDR3 DNA reads as TGTGCCTGGAGTGTTGCGGGGGGCGGGGAGACCCAGTACTTC. Its protein is CAWSVAGGGETQYF.

This chain links TRBV5-1 with TRBJ2-1; TRBD2 matches at 10 bases. CDR1 is SGHRS, CDR2 YFSETQ, per germline. The CDR3 is made up of 15 amino acids. J gave up 7 bases and V 4 bases, and 8 bases lay outside the gene matches. Here the CDR3 reads CASSILAGGLNEQFF. The CDR3 DNA reads TGCGCCAGCAGCATATTAGCGGGAGGTCTGAATGAGCAGTTCTTC.

This clone was seen a handful of times. The chain uses TRBV30 and TRBJ1-4; TRBD1 is a possible D gene (6 bases). Trimming pared 4 bases from V and 7 bases from J, leaving 13 bases between. The CDR3 has 13 amino acids. Germline V gene lookup returns CDR1 GTSNPN and CDR2 SVGIG (reference sequence). The CDR3 DNA reads TGTGCCTGGACCCTCGGGGGGCCTGAAAAACTGTTTTTT. It encodes CAWTLGGPEKLFF.

The J gene is TRBJ2-1, the V gene TRBV5-1; 7 positions agree with TRBD2. V lost 0 bases, J lost 4 bases, and 1 base stayed unmatched. The CDR3 runs 14 residues. CDR1 is SGHRS, CDR2 YFSETQ, per germline. The CDR3 DNA follows: TGCGCCAGCAGCTTGGGTAGCGGGTACAATGAGCAGTTCTTC. Encoded protein: CASSLGSGYNEQFF.

The chain employs TRBV5-8 and TRBJ1-1; TRBD1 aligns across 7 bases. Germline V lookup: CDR1 SGHTS, CDR2 YDEGEE. The ends lost 4 bases at V and 4 bases at J; junction bases unmatched: 7. The CDR3 extends over 14 amino acids. CDR3 in amino acids: CASSPRGLSTEAFF. CDR3 coding DNA: TGTGCCAGCAGCCCGAGGGGGCTCAGCACTGAAGCTTTCTTT.

The chain uses TRBV5-4 and TRBJ2-5, with 12 bases fitting TRBD2. The germline CDR1 and CDR2 sequences are SGHNT and YYREEE (reference sequence). Losses at the gene ends were 4 bases for V and 4 bases for J; bases not matched to a gene: 14. This CDR3 has 18 amino acids. CDR3 loop: CASSPTSGRSLGGETQYF. CDR3 nucleotides: TGTGCCAGCAGCCCGACTAGCGGGAGAAGCTTAGGTGGAGAGACCCAGTACTTC.

The chain links TRBV6-5 to TRBJ2-7, with a possible D match to TRBD2 (5 bases). V shed 4 bases and J shed 2 bases, with 15 bases lying between them. This CDR3 has 15 amino acids. Germline V gene data show CDR1 as MNHEY and CDR2 as SVGAGI. CDR3 amino acids: CASSFRTDSPYEQYF. Here the CDR3 DNA reads TGTGCCAGCAGTTTCAGGACGGACTCCCCCTACGAGCAGTACTTC.

This chain uses TRBV15 with TRBJ1-1; tentative D call: TRBD1 (6 bases). Germline V gene lookup returns CDR1 LNHNV and CDR2 YYDKDF (reference sequence). V was trimmed by 0 bases and J by 6 bases, leaving 8 bases between them. The CDR3 is 13 residues long. The CDR3 region is CATSREGQPEAFF. CDR3 coding DNA: TGTGCCACCAGCAGAGAGGGACAACCTGAAGCTTTCTTT.

V is TRBV6-1 and J is TRBJ2-7, with D possibly being TRBD1 (6 bases). Germline V gene sequence: CDR1 MNHNS, CDR2 SASEGT. The CDR3 runs to 15 residues. The V gene lost 7 bases and the J gene lost 2 bases, with 18 bases spanning the gap. This chain's CDR3 is CASIEWTGQTYEQYF. In DNA, the CDR3 is TGTGCCAGCATCGAATGGACGGGACAAACCTACGAGCAGTACTTC.

The genes are TRBV7-2 and TRBJ2-7, with TRBD1 matching 7 bases. V trimming: 5 bases; J trimming: 0 bases; junction bases outside the gene matches: 4. The CDR3 totals 14 residues. Germline V gene data show CDR1 as SGHTA and CDR2 as FQGNSA. CDR3 region: CASSHRTGSYEQYF. CDR3 sequence (DNA): TGTGCCAGCAGCCACCGGACAGGCTCCTACGAGCAGTACTTC.

V and J are TRBV11-2 and TRBJ2-3, with D maybe TRBD2 (6 bases). Trimming removed 5 bases at V and 7 bases at J, with 19 bases between. Germline V gene data show CDR1 as SGHAT and CDR2 as FQNNGV. The CDR3 consists of 15 residues. This CDR3 reads CASSPLRGLGNTQYF. DNA of the CDR3: TGTGCCAGCAGCCCCTTGCGGGGATTAGGGAATACGCAGTATTTT. Full variable domain (missing parts from reference TRBV11-2 and TRBJ2-3): EAGVAQSPRYKIIEKRQSVAFWCNPISGHATLYWYQQILGQGPKLLIQFQNNGVVDDSQLPKDRFSAERLKGVDSTLKIQPAKLEDSAVYLCASSPLRGLGNTQYFGPGTRLTVL.

This sequence joins TRBV9 and TRBJ1-4; TRBD1 is a possible D gene (6 bases). V was shortened by 3 bases and J by 0 bases, with 9 bases between the two germline ends. Germline loops: CDR1 SGDLS, CDR2 YYNGEE. The CDR3 has 15 residues. CDR3 loop: CASSAGAPTNEKLFF. CDR3 in DNA: TGTGCCAGCAGCGCAGGGGCCCCAACTAATGAAAAACTGTTTTTT.

The rearrangement links TRBV2 to TRBJ1-3, with D maybe TRBD1 (5 bases). The V gene's germline CDR1 is SNHLY and CDR2 FYNNEI. Trimming shortened V by 1 base and J by 4 bases, and 8 bases separated the two germline ends. This CDR3 comprises 14 residues. The chain's CDR3 is CASSEGGTGNTIYF. The CDR3 nucleotides are TGTGCCAGCAGTGAAGGCGGGACCGGAAACACCATATATTTT.

This chain uses TRBV9 with TRBJ1-2, with a possible D match to TRBD1 (6 bases). Germline V gene lookup returns CDR1 SGDLS and CDR2 YYNGEE. The germline V and J ends were trimmed by 4 bases and 8 bases, with 15 bases remaining between them. CDR3 size: 13 residues. In nucleotides, the CDR3 is TGTGCCAGCAGCCCCGGTCAGACAGGCGGCTACACCTTC. Translation: CASSPGQTGGYTF.

The CDR3 is CASSLFLEAFF. The CDR3 nucleotides are TGTGCCAGCAGTTTATTTTTAGAAGCTTTCTTT. This chain connects TRBV28 to TRBJ1-1, with D unresolved. Germline V CDR1 and CDR2: MDHEN, SYDVKM. This CDR3 spans 11 amino acids. The V end was cut by 1 base, the J end by 8 bases, with 5 bases between.

Written as DNA, the CDR3 is TGTGCCAGCACCGCGGGACAGGGAGGCCGAGGTGAAAAACTGTTTTTT. Its protein is CASTAGQGGRGEKLFF. This chain connects TRBV21-1 to TRBJ1-4; TRBD1, the D gene given by the table, was not confirmed from the DNA. TRBV21-1 is noted as a pseudogene. The CDR3 runs to 16 residues.

This sequence joins TRBV9 and TRBJ1-2; TRBD1 is a possible D gene (5 bases). CDR1 is SGDLS, CDR2 YYNGEE, per germline. CDR3 length: 13 residues. Trimming cost V 4 bases and J 5 bases, with 12 bases left between them. The CDR3 reads CASSFTGEYGYTF. The DNA for the CDR3 is TGTGCCAGCAGCTTCACAGGTGAATATGGCTACACCTTC.

The genes are TRBV13 and TRBJ2-1, with 10 bases aligning to TRBD2. V was pared by 5 bases and J by 5 bases, with 9 bases of the junction left unmatched. CDR1 PRHDT and CDR2 FYEKMQ come from the germline V gene (reference sequence). The CDR3 is made up of 16 amino acids. CDR3 sequence (DNA): TGTGCCAGCAGCCCCGAACTAGCGGGGTACGACAATGAGCAGTTCTTC. It codes for CASSPELAGYDNEQFF.

The chain couples TRBV6-6 to TRBJ2-7, with 8 bases aligning to TRBD1. With V trimmed by 6 bases and J by 1 base, 11 bases remained unmatched. Germline V gene sequence: CDR1 MNHNY, CDR2 SVGAGI (reference sequence). The CDR3 is 16 residues long. CDR3 sequence (DNA): TGTGCCAGCAGGAACGGGTTGGGACAGGCATCCTACGAGCAGTACTTC. The encoded protein is CASRNGLGQASYEQYF.

The chain has TRBV10-3 and TRBJ1-5; D is ambiguous. Germline V gene sequence: CDR1 ENHRY, CDR2 SYGVKD. Trimming removed 6 bases at V and 0 bases at J, with 12 bases between. The CDR3 totals 15 residues. The CDR3 DNA is TGTGCCATCAGGGGCGGGGAGCATAGCAATCAGCCCCAGCATTTT. This codes for CAIRGGEHSNQPQHF.

The CDR3 sequence is CASSQGWTSGSSDEQFF. CDR3 coding DNA: TGTGCCAGCAGCCAGGGATGGACTAGCGGGAGTAGCGATGAGCAGTTCTTC. The chain joins TRBV11-3 to TRBJ2-1; 13 bases align to TRBD2. The CDR3 covers 17 residues. Germline V gives CDR1 SGHNT, CDR2 YENEEA. After removal of 5 bases from V and 8 bases from J, the junction contained 12 bases not matched to a gene.

This clone was detected once. The V call is TRBV7-9, the J call TRBJ2-1, with D perhaps TRBD2 (5 bases). This CDR3 spans 16 amino acids. Trimming removed 5 bases from V and 6 bases from J, with 20 bases in between. Germline CDR1 and CDR2: SEHNR and FQNEAQ (reference sequence). The CDR3 spells CASSREGTRRSNEQFF. CDR3 coding DNA: TGTGCCAGCAGCCGTGAAGGCACTAGGCGAAGCAATGAGCAGTTCTTC.